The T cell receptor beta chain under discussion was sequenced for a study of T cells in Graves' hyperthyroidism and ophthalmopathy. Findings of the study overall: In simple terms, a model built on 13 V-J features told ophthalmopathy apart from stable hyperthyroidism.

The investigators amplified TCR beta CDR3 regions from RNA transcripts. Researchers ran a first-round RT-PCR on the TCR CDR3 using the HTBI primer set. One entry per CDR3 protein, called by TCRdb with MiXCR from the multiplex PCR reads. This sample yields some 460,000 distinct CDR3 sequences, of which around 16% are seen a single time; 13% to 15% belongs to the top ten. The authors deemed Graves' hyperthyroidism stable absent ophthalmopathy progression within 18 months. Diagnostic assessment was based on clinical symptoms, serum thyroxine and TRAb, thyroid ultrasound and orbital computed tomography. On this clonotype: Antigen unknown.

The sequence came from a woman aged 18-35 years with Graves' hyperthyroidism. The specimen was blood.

The CDR3 DNA follows: TGTGCCAGCAGCTTAGACAGGGCCCAGCCCCAGCATTTT. Its protein is CASSLDRAQPQHF. The rearrangement joins TRBV11-2 to TRBJ1-5; the D gene is possibly TRBD1 (5 bases). There are 13 residues in the CDR3. V dropped 0 bases and J dropped 7 bases, with 7 bases sitting between them. Germline CDR1 is SGHAT and CDR2 is FQNNGV.